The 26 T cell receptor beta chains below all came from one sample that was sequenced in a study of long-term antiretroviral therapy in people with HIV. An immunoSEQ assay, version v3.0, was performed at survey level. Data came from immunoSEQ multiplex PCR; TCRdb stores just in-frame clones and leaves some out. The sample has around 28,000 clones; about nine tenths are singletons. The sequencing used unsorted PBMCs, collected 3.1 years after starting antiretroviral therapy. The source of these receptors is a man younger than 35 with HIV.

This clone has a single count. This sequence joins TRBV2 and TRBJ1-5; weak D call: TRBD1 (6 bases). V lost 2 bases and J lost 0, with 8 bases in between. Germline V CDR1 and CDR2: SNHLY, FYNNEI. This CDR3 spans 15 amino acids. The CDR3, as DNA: TGTGCCAGCAGTGAACCGACAGGTAGCAATCAGCCCCAGCATTTT. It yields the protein CASSEPTGSNQPQHF. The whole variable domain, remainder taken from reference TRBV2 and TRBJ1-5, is EPEVTQTPSHQVTQMGQEVILRCVPISNHLYFYWYRQILGQKVEFLVSFYNNEISEKSEIFDDQFSVERPDGSNFTLKIRSTKLEDSAMYFCASSEPTGSNQPQHFGDGTRLSIL.

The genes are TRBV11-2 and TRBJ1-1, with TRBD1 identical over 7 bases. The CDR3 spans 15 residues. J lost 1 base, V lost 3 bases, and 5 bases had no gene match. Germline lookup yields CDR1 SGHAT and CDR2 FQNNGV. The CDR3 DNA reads TGTGCCAGCAGCTTGACAGGGAGGCCGAACACTGAAGCTTTCTTT. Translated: CASSLTGRPNTEAFF. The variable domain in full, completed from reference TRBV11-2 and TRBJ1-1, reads EAGVAQSPRYKIIEKRQSVAFWCNPISGHATLYWYQQILGQGPKLLIQFQNNGVVDDSQLPKDRFSAERLKGVDSTLKIQPAKLEDSAVYLCASSLTGRPNTEAFFGQGTRLTVV.

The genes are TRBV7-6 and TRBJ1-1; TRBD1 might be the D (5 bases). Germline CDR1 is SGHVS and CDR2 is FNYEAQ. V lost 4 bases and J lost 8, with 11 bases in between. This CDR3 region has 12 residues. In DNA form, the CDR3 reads TGTGCCAGCAGCTCAAATCGGGACGAAGCTTTCTTT. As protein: CASSSNRDEAFF.

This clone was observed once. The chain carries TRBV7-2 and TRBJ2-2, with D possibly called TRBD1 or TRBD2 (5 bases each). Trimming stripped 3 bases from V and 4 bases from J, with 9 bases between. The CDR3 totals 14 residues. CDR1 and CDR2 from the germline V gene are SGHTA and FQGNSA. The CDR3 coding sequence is TGTGCCAGCAGCTTCGGGGCCTCCACCGGGGAGCTGTTTTTT. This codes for CASSFGASTGELFF.

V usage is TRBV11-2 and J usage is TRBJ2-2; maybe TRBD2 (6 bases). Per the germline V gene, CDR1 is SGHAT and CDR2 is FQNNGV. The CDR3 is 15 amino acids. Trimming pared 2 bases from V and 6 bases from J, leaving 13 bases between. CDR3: CASSLRDSGPGELFF. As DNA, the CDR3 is TGTGCCAGCAGCTTAAGGGACTCCGGGCCCGGGGAGCTGTTTTTT.

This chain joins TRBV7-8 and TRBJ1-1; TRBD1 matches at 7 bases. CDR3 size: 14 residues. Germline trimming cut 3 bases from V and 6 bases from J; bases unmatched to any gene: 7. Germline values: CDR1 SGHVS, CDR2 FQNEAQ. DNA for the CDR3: TGTGCCAGCAGCTTTTCGGGCAGGGGGTCTGAAGCTTTCTTT. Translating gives CASSFSGRGSEAFF.

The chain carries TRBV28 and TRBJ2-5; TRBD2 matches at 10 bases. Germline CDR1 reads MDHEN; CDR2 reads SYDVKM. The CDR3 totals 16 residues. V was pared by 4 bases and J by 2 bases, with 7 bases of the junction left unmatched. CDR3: CASSSPSGGRQETQYF. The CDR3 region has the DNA TGTGCCAGCAGTTCCCCTAGCGGGGGCCGGCAAGAGACCCAGTACTTC.

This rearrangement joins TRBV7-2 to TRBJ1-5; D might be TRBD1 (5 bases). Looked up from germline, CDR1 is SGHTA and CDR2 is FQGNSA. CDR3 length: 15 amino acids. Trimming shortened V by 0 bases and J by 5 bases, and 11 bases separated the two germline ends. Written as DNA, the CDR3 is TGTGCCAGCAGCTTAGCCCACGGGGACTATCAGCCCCAGCATTTT. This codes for CASSLAHGDYQPQHF.

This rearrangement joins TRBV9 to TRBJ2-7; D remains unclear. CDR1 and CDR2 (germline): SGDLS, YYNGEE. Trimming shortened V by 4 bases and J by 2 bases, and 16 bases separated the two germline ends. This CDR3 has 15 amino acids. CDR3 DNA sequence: TGTGCCAGCAGCCCTCATGACAACAATGCCTACGAGCAGTACTTC. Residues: CASSPHDNNAYEQYF.

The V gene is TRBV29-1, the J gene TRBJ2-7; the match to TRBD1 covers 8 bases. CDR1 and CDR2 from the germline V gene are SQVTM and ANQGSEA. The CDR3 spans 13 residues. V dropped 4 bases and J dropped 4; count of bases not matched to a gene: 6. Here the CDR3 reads CSVAGTGGYEQYF. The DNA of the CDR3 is TGCAGCGTTGCCGGGACAGGAGGATACGAGCAGTACTTC.

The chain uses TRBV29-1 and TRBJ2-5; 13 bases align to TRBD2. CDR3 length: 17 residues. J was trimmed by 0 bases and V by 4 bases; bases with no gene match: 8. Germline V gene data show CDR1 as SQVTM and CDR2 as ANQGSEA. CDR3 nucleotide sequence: TGCAGCGTTGTGTTAGATGGGACTAGCGGGGACCAAGAGACCCAGTACTTC. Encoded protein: CSVVLDGTSGDQETQYF.

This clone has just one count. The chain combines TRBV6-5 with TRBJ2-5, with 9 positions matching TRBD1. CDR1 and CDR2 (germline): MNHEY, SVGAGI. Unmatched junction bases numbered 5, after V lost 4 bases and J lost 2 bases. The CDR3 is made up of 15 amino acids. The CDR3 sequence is CASSSGTGRQETQYF. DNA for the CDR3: TGTGCCAGCAGTTCCGGGACAGGGAGGCAAGAGACCCAGTACTTC.

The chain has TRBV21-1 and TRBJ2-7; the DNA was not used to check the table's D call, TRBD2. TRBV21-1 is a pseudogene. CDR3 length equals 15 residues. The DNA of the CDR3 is TGTGCCAGCAGCAAATCGGGAGGGGTTTTTTACGAGCAGTACTTC. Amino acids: CASSKSGGVFYEQYF.

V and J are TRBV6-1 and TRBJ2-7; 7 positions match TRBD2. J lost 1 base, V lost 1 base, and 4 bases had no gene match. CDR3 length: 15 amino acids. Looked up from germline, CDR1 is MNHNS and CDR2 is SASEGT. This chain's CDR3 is CASSEGGGESYEQYF. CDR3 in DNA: TGTGCCAGCAGTGAAGGGGGAGGGGAGTCCTACGAGCAGTACTTC.

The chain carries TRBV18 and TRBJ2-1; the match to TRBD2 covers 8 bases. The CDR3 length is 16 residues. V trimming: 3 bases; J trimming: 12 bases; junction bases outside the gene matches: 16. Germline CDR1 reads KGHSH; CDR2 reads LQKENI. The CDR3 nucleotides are TGTGCCAGCTCACCCTCTCAGACAGGTCTACGGGGGGGGCAGTTCTTC. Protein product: CASSPSQTGLRGGQFF.

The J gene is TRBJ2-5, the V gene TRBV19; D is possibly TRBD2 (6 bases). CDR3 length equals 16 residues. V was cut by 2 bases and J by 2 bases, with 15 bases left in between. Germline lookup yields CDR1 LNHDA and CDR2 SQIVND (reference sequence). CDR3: CASSIPLEAGQETQYF. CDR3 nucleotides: TGTGCCAGTAGTATACCCTTGGAGGCGGGACAAGAGACCCAGTACTTC.

The CDR3 sequence: CSVGTSGLYNEQFF. The CDR3 DNA is TGCAGCGTGGGGACTAGCGGACTGTACAATGAGCAGTTCTTC. This chain joins TRBV29-1 and TRBJ2-1, with 11 bases lining up with TRBD2. CDR3 length equals 14 residues. Looked up from germline, CDR1 is SQVTM and CDR2 is ANQGSEA. Unmatched junction bases numbered 5, after V lost 6 bases and J lost 4 bases.

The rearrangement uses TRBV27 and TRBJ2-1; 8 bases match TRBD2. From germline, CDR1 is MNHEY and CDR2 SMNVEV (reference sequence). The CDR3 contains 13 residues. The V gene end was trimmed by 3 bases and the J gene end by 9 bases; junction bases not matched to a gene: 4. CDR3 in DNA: TGTGCCAGCAGTTTTTACCGGGAGGGTGAGCAGTTCTTC. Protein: CASSFYREGEQFF.

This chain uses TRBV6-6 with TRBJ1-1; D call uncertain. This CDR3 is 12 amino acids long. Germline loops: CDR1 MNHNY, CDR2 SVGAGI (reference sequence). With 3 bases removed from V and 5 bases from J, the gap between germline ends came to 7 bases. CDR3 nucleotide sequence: TGTGCCAGCAGTTATAGGACGACTGAAGCTTTCTTT. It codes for CASSYRTTEAFF.

The CDR3 region is CASSLYPQTGHEQFF. For the CDR3, the DNA is TGTGCCAGCAGTTTATATCCCCAAACAGGGCATGAGCAGTTCTTC. The rearrangement links TRBV27 to TRBJ2-1; D may be TRBD1 (6 bases). Trimming took off 1 base at V and 8 bases at J, with 15 bases between the two ends. Germline V gene data show CDR1 as MNHEY and CDR2 as SMNVEV (reference sequence). The CDR3 spans 15 residues.

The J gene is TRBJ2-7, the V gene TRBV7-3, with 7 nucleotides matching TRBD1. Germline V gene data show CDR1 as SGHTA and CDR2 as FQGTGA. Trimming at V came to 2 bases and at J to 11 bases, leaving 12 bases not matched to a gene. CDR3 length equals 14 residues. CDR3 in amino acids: CASSLRLGTARKYF. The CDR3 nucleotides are TGTGCCAGCAGCTTACGGTTGGGGACAGCGCGTAAGTACTTC.

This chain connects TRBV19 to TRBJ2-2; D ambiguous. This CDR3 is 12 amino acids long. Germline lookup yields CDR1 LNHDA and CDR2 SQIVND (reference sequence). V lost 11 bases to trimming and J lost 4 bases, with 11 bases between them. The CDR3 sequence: CASEGSTGELFF. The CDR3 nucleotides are TGTGCCTCCGAAGGGTCCACCGGGGAGCTGTTTTTT. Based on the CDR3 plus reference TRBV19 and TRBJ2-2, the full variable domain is DGGITQSPKYLFRKEGQNVTLSCEQNLNHDAMYWYRQDPGQGLRLIYYSQIVNDFQKGDIAEGYSVSREKKESFPLTVTSAQKNPTAFYLCASEGSTGELFFGEGSRLTVL.

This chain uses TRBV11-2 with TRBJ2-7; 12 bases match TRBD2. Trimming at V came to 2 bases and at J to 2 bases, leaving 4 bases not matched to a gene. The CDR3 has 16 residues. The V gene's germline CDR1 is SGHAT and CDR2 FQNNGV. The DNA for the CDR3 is TGTGCCAGCAGCTTACTAGCGGGAGGGCCTACCTACGAGCAGTACTTC. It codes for CASSLLAGGPTYEQYF.

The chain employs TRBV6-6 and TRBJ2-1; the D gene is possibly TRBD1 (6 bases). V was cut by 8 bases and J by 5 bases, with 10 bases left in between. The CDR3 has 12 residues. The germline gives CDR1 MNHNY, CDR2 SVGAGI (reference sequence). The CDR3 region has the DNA TGTGCCAGCCGACGACAGGACAATGAGCAGTTCTTC. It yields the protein CASRRQDNEQFF.

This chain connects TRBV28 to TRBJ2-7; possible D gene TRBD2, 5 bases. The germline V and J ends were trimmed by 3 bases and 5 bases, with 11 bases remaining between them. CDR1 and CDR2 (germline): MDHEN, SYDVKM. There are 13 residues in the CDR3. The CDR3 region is CASSFGAGNEQYF. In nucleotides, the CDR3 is TGTGCCAGCAGTTTTGGAGCCGGGAACGAGCAGTACTTC.

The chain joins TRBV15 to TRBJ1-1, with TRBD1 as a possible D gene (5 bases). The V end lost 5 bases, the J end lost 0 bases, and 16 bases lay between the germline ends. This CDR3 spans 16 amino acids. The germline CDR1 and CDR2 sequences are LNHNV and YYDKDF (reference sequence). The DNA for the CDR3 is TGTGCCACCAGCCGGGGGAGGGAGTATATGAACACTGAAGCTTTCTTT. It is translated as CATSRGREYMNTEAFF.